The TCR beta chain under discussion was sequenced for a study of T cells in Graves' hyperthyroidism and ophthalmopathy. RNA transcripts provided the source from which TCR beta CDR3 regions were amplified. The study used the HTBI primer set for a first-round RT-PCR of the TCR CDR3. TCRdb processed the multiplex PCR reads anew with MiXCR; each CDR3 protein has one entry. The sample lists around 620,000 distinct CDR3 sequences; 14% were seen once. The CDR3 sequence is 19 residues long. Germline V gene sequence: CDR1 DFQATT, CDR2 SNEGSKA (reference sequence). Trimming left V 0 bases short and J 5 bases short, with 28 bases between. In this sample, this clonotype turned up many times. Patients with ophthalmopathy all had a Clinical Activity Score of at least 3, a NOSPECS grade of at least 4 and duration under 3 months. Clinicians diagnosed patients from clinical symptoms, serum thyroxine and TRAb, thyroid ultrasound and orbital computed tomography.

The sequencing input was blood. This TCR derives from a woman between 18 and 29 years old with Graves' ophthalmopathy. V is TRBV20-1 and J is TRBJ1-2, with TRBD1 as a possible D gene (5 bases). The CDR3 DNA is TGCAGTGCTAGAGATCGGGGCGTTAGCACGCCCGGAGCCTATTATGGCTACACCTTC. This encodes CSARDRGVSTPGAYYGYTF.